This TCR beta chain is from a study of OX40 agonist ivuxolimab in advanced cancers. Across the whole study: An agonistic human IgG2 monoclonal antibody against OX40 (CD134) was given. Three partial responders included one hepatocellular carcinoma patient and two cutaneous melanoma patients. People who had prior anti-PD-1, anti-PD-L1 or anti-CTLA-4 therapy could take part, and about 40% had some. Study results and caveats: Not determined was the antigen specificity of the expanded peripheral T cells.

The assay was immunoSEQ multiplex PCR, and TCRdb's table has in-frame clones only and misses some. The top ten clones hold roughly 1% of a sample with 100,000 to 150,000 clones, about 92% of them seen once. The V end lost 1 base, the J end lost 0 bases, and 7 bases lay between the germline ends. The germline V gene has CDR1 SEHNR and CDR2 FQNEAQ (reference sequence). This CDR3 is 14 amino acids long. As concerns this clone: The antigen remains undetermined.

This specimen was CD4+ or CD8+ T cells sorted from blood, taken in a trial of the OX40 agonist ivuxolimab. This chain links TRBV7-9 with TRBJ2-7, with D hard to call. The source of this sequence is an adult with an advanced solid tumor such as melanoma, head and neck, liver or kidney cancer. CDR3 coding DNA: TGTGCCAGCAGCTTAGGGTCTGGCTCCTACGAGCAGTACTTC. It encodes CASSLGSGSYEQYF. Looking up the rest from reference TRBV7-9 and TRBJ2-7 gives the full variable domain: DTGVSQNPRHKITKRGQNVTFRCDPISEHNRLYWYRQTLGQGPEFLTYFQNEAQLEKSRLLSDRFSAERPKGSFSTLEIQRTEQGDSAMYLCASSLGSGSYEQYFGPGTRLTVT.